Listed below are T cell receptor beta chains from one sample, sequenced in a study of shared clonotypes between healthy human individuals. Clones were sequenced by immunoSEQ multiplex PCR, and TCRdb holds only the in-frame ones, with some missing. The sample has around 1.9 million clones, about 92% seen once. The material sequenced was naive CD8+ T cells from PBMCs. Source of these receptors: a man between 18 and 29 years old in good health. Some clones in this sample may be carry-over from other donors' samples. The CDR3 runs from the conserved cysteine through the conserved F or W. D genes are given only for firm matches. Not all rows give a size; the values are once, few, many and, for expanded clones, a class.

J: TRBJ1-5; D: TRBD1; V: TRBV7-9; size: -; DNA: TGTGCCAGCAGCGTAGGACAGGGCCGTCAGCCCCAGCATTTT; CDR3: CASSVGQGRQPQHF
J: TRBJ1-2; D: -; V: TRBV9; size: few; DNA: TGTGCCAGCAGCACGGGGGAGAACACGATCTTC; CDR3: CASSTGENTIF
J: TRBJ2-2; D: TRBD1; V: TRBV28; size: -; DNA: TGTGCCAGCAGGGGGACAGCCATCAACACCGGGGAGCTGTTTTTT; CDR3: CASRGTAINTGELFF
J: TRBJ1-5; D: -; V: TRBV15; size: -; DNA: TGTGCCACCAGCAGAGGGAGGGACGGACAGCCCCAGCATTTT; CDR3: CATSRGRDGQPQHF
J: TRBJ1-3; D: -; V: TRBV9; size: -; DNA: TGTGCCAGCACCGATCCTCGAGGAGACTCTGGAAACACCATATATTTT; CDR3: CASTDPRGDSGNTIYF
J: TRBJ1-2; D: TRBD1; V: TRBV4-3; size: -; DNA: TGCGCCAGCAGCCAAGACAGGGGGGATGGCTACACCTTC; CDR3: CASSQDRGDGYTF
J: TRBJ1-1; D: -; V: TRBV5-1; size: -; DNA: TGCGCCAGCAGCTTGTCTGGGGACTCGGGGCCTGAAGCTTTCTTT; CDR3: CASSLSGDSGPEAFF
J: TRBJ1-3; D: -; V: TRBV9; size: once; DNA: TGTGCCAGCAGCTCCCTCTCCGGCGCTGGAAACACCATATATTTT; CDR3: CASSSLSGAGNTIYF
J: TRBJ1-4; D: -; V: TRBV19; size: -; DNA: TGTGCCAGTGGACCTATTGGGGCCGAAGGTGAAAAACTGTTTTTT; CDR3: CASGPIGAEGEKLFF
J: TRBJ2-2; D: -; V: TRBV27; size: -; DNA: TGTGCCAGCAGTTTAGAACGACCCAAAGCCGGGGAGCTGTTTTTT; CDR3: CASSLERPKAGELFF
J: TRBJ2-7; D: -; V: TRBV6-1; size: -; DNA: TGTGCCAGCAGTGAAGCTGAGACAGAATATTACGAGCAGTACTTC; CDR3: CASSEAETEYYEQYF
J: TRBJ2-7; D: TRBD2; V: TRBV5-1; size: -; DNA: TGCGCCAGCAGCGTCCGGCTAGCGGTATCCTACGAGCAGTACTTC; CDR3: CASSVRLAVSYEQYF
J: TRBJ2-5; D: TRBD1; V: TRBV5-4; size: -; DNA: TGTGCCAGCAGCCTATCCCGGGAGACAGGGGGAGAGACCCAGTACTTC; CDR3: CASSLSRETGGETQYF
J: TRBJ1-2; D: TRBD1; V: TRBV4-2; size: -; DNA: TGTGCCAGCAGAATTGACAGGGGGGGCTATGGCTACACCTTC; CDR3: CASRIDRGGYGYTF
J: TRBJ2-7; D: -; V: TRBV7-9; size: -; DNA: TGTGCCAGCAGCAGGTTAGCGTTAAGACACGAGCAGTACTTC; CDR3: CASSRLALRHEQYF
J: TRBJ2-3; D: TRBD2; V: TRBV9; size: -; DNA: TGTGCCAGCAGCGTAGGCCTAGCGGGAGGGCCGTCAATAGATACGCAGTATTTT; CDR3: CASSVGLAGGPSIDTQYF
J: TRBJ1-2; D: TRBD1; V: TRBV7-9; size: -; DNA: TGTGCCAGCAGCTTAGATGCAGGGGGGAACTATGGCTACACCTTC; CDR3: CASSLDAGGNYGYTF
J: TRBJ2-7; D: TRBD1; V: TRBV27; size: -; DNA: TGTGCCAGCAGGCCGGGACAGGGGGCTTTCTACGAGCAGTACTTC; CDR3: CASRPGQGAFYEQYF
J: TRBJ2-1; D: TRBD2; V: TRBV19; size: -; DNA: TGTGCCAGTAGTATCATAGTGACTAGCGGCTACAATGAGCAGTTCTTC; CDR3: CASSIIVTSGYNEQFF
J: TRBJ2-3; D: -; V: TRBV15; size: -; DNA: TGTGCCACCAGCAGAGATGCGGGGTTTTCTAGCACAGATACGCAGTATTTT; CDR3: CATSRDAGFSSTDTQYF
J: TRBJ2-5; D: TRBD1; V: TRBV9; size: -; DNA: TGTGCCAGCAGCCCAGACAGGGGGGCGGGAGAGACCCAGTACTTC; CDR3: CASSPDRGAGETQYF
J: TRBJ2-1; D: -; V: TRBV15; size: -; DNA: TGTGCCACCAGCAGAGATTTCAAGGTGCCCTACAATGAGCAGTTCTTC; CDR3: CATSRDFKVPYNEQFF
J: TRBJ1-5; D: -; V: TRBV28; size: few; DNA: TGTGCCAGCAGTTTCGGAGGGCCCCAGCATTTT; CDR3: CASSFGGPQHF
J: TRBJ2-7; D: -; V: TRBV28; size: -; DNA: TGTGCCAGCAGTCCCATCGGCCTCTCCTACGAGCAGTACTTC; CDR3: CASSPIGLSYEQYF
J: TRBJ2-7; D: -; V: TRBV10-3; size: -; DNA: TGTGCCATCAGTGACCCACAGGGCTACGAGCAGTACTTC; CDR3: CAISDPQGYEQYF
J: TRBJ2-7; D: TRBD2; V: TRBV30; size: once; DNA: TGTGCCTGGATTGGGCGGGAGGCTACCTACGAGCAGTACTTC; CDR3: CAWIGREATYEQYF
J: TRBJ2-7; D: -; V: TRBV27; size: -; DNA: TGTGCCAGCAGTACAGGGATCAGCTCCTACGAGCAGTACTTC; CDR3: CASSTGISSYEQYF
J: TRBJ2-7; D: -; V: TRBV6-5; size: -; DNA: TGTGCCAGCAGTTACTCGTCCGGACATAACCCCTACGAGCAGTACTTC; CDR3: CASSYSSGHNPYEQYF
J: TRBJ2-7; D: -; V: TRBV4-1; size: -; DNA: TGCGCCAGCAGCCAAGGTGAAGACGCAGGGGCCTACGAGCAGTACTTC; CDR3: CASSQGEDAGAYEQYF
J: TRBJ2-3; D: -; V: TRBV7-9; size: -; DNA: TGTGCCAGCAGCTTATATAGCACAGATACGCAGTATTTT; CDR3: CASSLYSTDTQYF
J: TRBJ2-7; D: TRBD2; V: TRBV7-8; size: once; DNA: TGTGCCAGCAGCTTATCGACCAGGCCGCAAAGGACTAGCGAGCAGTACTTC; CDR3: CASSLSTRPQRTSEQYF
J: TRBJ1-1; D: -; V: TRBV5-1; size: -; DNA: TGCGCCAGCAGCCTAGGGGACAATGGGGACACTGAAGCTTTCTTT; CDR3: CASSLGDNGDTEAFF
J: TRBJ1-4; D: -; V: TRBV4-2; size: -; DNA: TGTGCCAGCAGCCAAGATCTGGACTCGGGCAGTCCCGGCGAAAAACTGTTTTTT; CDR3: CASSQDLDSGSPGEKLFF
J: TRBJ1-1; D: -; V: TRBV29-1; size: -; DNA: TGCAGCGTGTTCAGGGACACTGAAGCTTTCTTT; CDR3: CSVFRDTEAFF
J: TRBJ2-1; D: -; V: TRBV7-9; size: -; DNA: TGTGCCAGCAGCCCGTGGACTGGTCCCGTCAATGAGCAGTTCTTC; CDR3: CASSPWTGPVNEQFF
J: TRBJ1-1; D: -; V: TRBV5-6; size: -; DNA: TGTGCCAGCAGCTTGATGAGTACTGAAGCTTTCTTT; CDR3: CASSLMSTEAFF
J: TRBJ1-5; D: -; V: TRBV7-2; size: few; DNA: TGTGCCAGCAGCTTCCACCACAATCAGCCCCAGCATTTT; CDR3: CASSFHHNQPQHF
J: TRBJ2-7; D: TRBD1; V: TRBV29-1; size: -; DNA: TGCAGCGTTAGAGAAAGGGGACAGGGGTTTGACGAGCAGTACTTC; CDR3: CSVRERGQGFDEQYF
J: TRBJ2-1; D: TRBD1; V: TRBV7-2; size: -; DNA: TGTGCCAGCAGCTTAGACAGGGGGAGCTCCTACAATGAGCAGTTCTTC; CDR3: CASSLDRGSSYNEQFF
J: TRBJ2-1; D: -; V: TRBV28; size: -; DNA: TGTGCCAGCAGTCCCTTTTCAAGGGGGGCTGAGCAGTTCTTC; CDR3: CASSPFSRGAEQFF
J: TRBJ2-2; D: TRBD2; V: TRBV9; size: -; DNA: TGTGCCAGCAGCGCCGGGAGGACCGGGGAGCTGTTTTTT; CDR3: CASSAGRTGELFF
J: TRBJ2-3; D: -; V: TRBV7-6; size: -; DNA: TGTGCCAGCAGCTCGGGACGCACCAGAGGAGATACGCAGTATTTT; CDR3: CASSSGRTRGDTQYF
J: TRBJ2-7; D: TRBD2; V: TRBV7-8; size: -; DNA: TGTGCCAGCAGCTTGGGACTAGCGGGATCGGTCTCCTACGAGCAGTACTTC; CDR3: CASSLGLAGSVSYEQYF
J: TRBJ1-3; D: -; V: TRBV5-1; size: -; DNA: TGCGCCAGCAGCTTGGAGGGGGGGACAACCCCGACCTCTGGAAACACCATATATTTT; CDR3: CASSLEGGTTPTSGNTIYF
J: TRBJ2-7; D: -; V: TRBV4-3; size: -; DNA: TGCGCCAGCAGCCAAGAACGGGACCACTACGAGCAGTACTTC; CDR3: CASSQERDHYEQYF
J: TRBJ2-2; D: TRBD1; V: TRBV11-2; size: -; DNA: TGTGCCAGCAGCTCCCGGGACAGGGGTATCACCGGGGAGCTGTTTTTT; CDR3: CASSSRDRGITGELFF
J: TRBJ1-4; D: TRBD1; V: TRBV9; size: -; DNA: TGTGCCAGCAGCCCCCGGGACAGGGGGAATGAAAAACTGTTTTTT; CDR3: CASSPRDRGNEKLFF